Presented here are 19 T cell receptor beta chains from one specimen sequenced in a study of blood T cell repertoires in COVID-19. Sequencing was performed with immunoSEQ multiplex PCR; in TCRdb, only in-frame clones are kept and a portion is missing. The data hold 240,000 or so clones, with approximately 80% observed a single time. Sequenced input: peripheral blood. The receptors derive from a man aged 25 to 45 who had recovered from COVID-19.

By its share, this clone is medium-sized. V gene TRBV10-1 combines with J gene TRBJ1-2; TRBD1 matches 10 bases. Germline CDR1 WNHNN, CDR2 SYGVQD (reference sequence). CDR3 length equals 13 residues. After removal of 3 bases from V and 8 bases from J, the junction contained 3 bases not matched to a gene. CDR3: CASSDRTGGGYTF. The CDR3 region has the DNA TGCGCCAGCAGTGACCGGACAGGGGGAGGCTACACCTTC.

The V gene is TRBV21-1, the J gene TRBJ1-4; TRBD1 is the table's D call, not checked against the DNA. TRBV21-1 is labeled a pseudogene. This CDR3 contains 15 residues. Here the CDR3 DNA reads TGTGCCAGCAGCAATGACAGGGAGAATGGAGAAAAACTGTTTTTT. Translating it yields CASSNDRENGEKLFF.

There are a few counts of this clone. V gene TRBV5-1 combines with J gene TRBJ1-3, with 9 bases fitting TRBD1. The CDR3 totals 16 residues. Trimming took 8 bases from V and 2 from J; bases not matched to a gene: 11. The germline V gene encodes CDR1 SGHRS and CDR2 YFSETQ. The CDR3 region has the DNA TGCGCCAGAAGCCCTACCACAGGGGGCACTGGAAACACCATATATTTT. It specifies CARSPTTGGTGNTIYF.

This sequence joins TRBV28 and TRBJ1-1; no definite D call. The CDR3 loop spans 14 amino acids. CDR1 MDHEN and CDR2 SYDVKM come from the germline V gene. The germline V and J ends were trimmed by 3 bases and 0 bases, with 8 bases remaining between them. The chain's CDR3 is CASSFQQMNTEAFF. The DNA of the CDR3 is TGTGCCAGCAGTTTTCAACAAATGAACACTGAAGCTTTCTTT.

The CDR3 DNA reads as TGTGCCAGCAGTTTCGCGGGGACCCAGTACTTC. This translates into CASSFAGTQYF. The chain recombines TRBV12-3 or TRBV12-4 with TRBJ2-5; D might be TRBD2 (5 bases). The CDR3 totals 11 residues. V lost 3 bases and J lost 7, with 6 bases in between.

This clone was recorded only once. The CDR3 DNA sequence: TGTGCCAGCAGCATAAGACAGGGGACGTATAGCTACACCTTC. Protein sequence: CASSIRQGTYSYTF. J is TRBJ1-2 and V is TRBV5-6, with 8 bases that match TRBD1. Trimming removed 4 bases from V and 9 bases from J; junction bases left unmatched: 11. CDR1 and CDR2 from the germline V gene are SGHDT and YYEEEE. This CDR3 region has 14 residues. The full variable domain, rest sourced from reference TRBV5-6 and TRBJ1-2, is DAGVTQSPTHLIKTRGQQVTLRCSPKSGHDTVSWYQQALGQGPQFIFQYYEEEERQRGNFPDRFSGHQFPNYSSELNVNALLLGDSALYLCASSIRQGTYSYTFGSGTRLTVV.

V usage is TRBV19 and J usage is TRBJ2-5; D might be TRBD1 (5 bases). The V end was cut by 3 bases, the J end by 5 bases, with 16 bases between. The CDR3 contains 15 residues. Germline V CDR1 and CDR2: LNHDA, SQIVND (reference sequence). The CDR3 loop is CASSIARDRLETQYF. The DNA for the CDR3 is TGTGCCAGTAGTATCGCCAGGGATAGATTGGAGACCCAGTACTTC.

The chain links TRBV7-6 to TRBJ1-4; D possibly corresponds to TRBD1 (5 bases). Germline lookup yields CDR1 SGHVS and CDR2 FNYEAQ. There are 16 residues in the CDR3. The V end was cut by 2 bases, the J end by 4 bases, with 14 bases between. In nucleotides, the CDR3 is TGTGCCAGCAGCTTACAGGGTTTCGCCCATAATGAAAAACTGTTTTTT. Its translation: CASSLQGFAHNEKLFF.

V gene TRBV2 combines with J gene TRBJ1-4; TRBD1 agrees at 9 bases. From germline, CDR1 is SNHLY and CDR2 FYNNEI. This CDR3 region has 14 residues. V lost 6 bases, J lost 8 bases, and 7 bases stayed unmatched. The CDR3 bases are TGTGCCAGCAGCGCTAACAGGGGGCGGGAAAAACTGTTTTTT. This gives the protein CASSANRGREKLFF.

This chain joins TRBV19 and TRBJ1-4, with D possibly TRBD1 on 5 matching bases. CDR3 length equals 15 residues. Trimming cost V 10 bases and J 8 bases, with 23 bases left between them. Germline CDR1 LNHDA, CDR2 SQIVND (reference sequence). CDR3 nucleotides: TGTGCCACCCACGACCTTGGTGACAGCCGAGAAAAACTGTTTTTT. Its translation: CATHDLGDSREKLFF.

The chain combines TRBV6-5 with TRBJ2-7; 8 bases agree with TRBD1. With V trimmed by 6 bases and J by 7 bases, 8 bases remained unmatched. The CDR3 runs to 13 residues. Germline V gives CDR1 MNHEY, CDR2 SVGAGI. The CDR3 here is CASSRGTGDEQYF. The DNA for the CDR3 is TGTGCCAGCAGCCGTGGGACAGGCGATGAGCAGTACTTC.

This rearrangement joins TRBV5-4 to TRBJ1-4, with a possible D match to TRBD1 (6 bases). Germline CDR1 reads SGHNT; CDR2 reads YYREEE (reference sequence). V lost 1 base and J lost 7, with 8 bases in between. This CDR3 comprises 13 residues. The CDR3 nucleotides are TGTGCCAGCAGCTTGCAGGGGAGTGAAAAACTGTTTTTT. It encodes CASSLQGSEKLFF.

In nucleotides, the CDR3 is TGTGCCAGCAGTGAAGCGCGAGACAGGGTCAGTACTGAAGCTTTCTTT. It encodes CASSEARDRVSTEAFF. This sequence joins TRBV2 and TRBJ1-1, with TRBD1 identical over 7 bases. The CDR3 loop spans 16 amino acids. Germline V gene lookup returns CDR1 SNHLY and CDR2 FYNNEI. The J segment lost 5 bases and the V segment lost 0 bases, leaving 9 bases of the junction unmatched.

This clone occurred once. This chain joins TRBV7-2 and TRBJ1-4; D ambiguous. The V end lost 2 bases, the J end lost 8 bases, and 12 bases lay between the germline ends. This CDR3 region has 14 residues. The germline CDR1 and CDR2 sequences are SGHTA and FQGNSA. The DNA for the CDR3 is TGTGCCAGCAGCTTATGGGGAGGCGAAGAAAAACTGTTTTTT. Its protein product is CASSLWGGEEKLFF.

This rearrangement joins TRBV5-1 to TRBJ2-5, with 7 bases matching TRBD2. CDR1 is SGHRS and CDR2 is YFSETQ in the germline V gene. The junction had 7 bases not matched to a gene; V was cut back by 4 bases and J by 4 bases. The CDR3 is 14 amino acids. The CDR3 region is CASSTASGGETQYF. DNA of the CDR3: TGCGCCAGCAGCACGGCATCGGGGGGAGAGACCCAGTACTTC.

The chain couples TRBV5-1 to TRBJ2-5, with a possible D match to TRBD1 (7 bases). Trimming removed 3 bases at V and 5 bases at J, with 11 bases between. The CDR3 is 13 residues long. In germline, CDR1 is SGHRS, CDR2 YFSETQ. CDR3 nucleotide sequence: TGCGCCAGCAGCTCACAGGGGAGGGAGACCCAGTACTTC. It is translated as CASSSQGRETQYF.

The chain employs TRBV9 and TRBJ2-1, with TRBD2 matching 9 bases. Per germline, CDR1 SGDLS and CDR2 YYNGEE. The CDR3 is made up of 15 amino acids. Trimming took 1 base from V and 4 from J; bases not matched to a gene: 3. This CDR3 reads CASSVSGGRYNEQFF. The CDR3 DNA follows: TGTGCCAGCAGCGTAAGCGGGGGGCGTTACAATGAGCAGTTCTTC.

The chain links TRBV2 to TRBJ1-2; D remains unclear. The CDR3 sequence is 14 residues long. Per the germline V gene, CDR1 is SNHLY and CDR2 is FYNNEI. V shed 6 bases and J shed 4 bases, with 15 bases lying between them. The CDR3, as DNA: TGTGCCAGCAGGAACCTAGAAGAGGCCTATGGCTACACCTTC. This translates into CASRNLEEAYGYTF.

The gene calls are TRBV7-8 and TRBJ1-4, with D perhaps matching TRBD1 (5 bases). The CDR3 sequence is 15 residues long. Germline V gene data show CDR1 as SGHVS and CDR2 as FQNEAQ. V was clipped by 2 bases and J by 6 bases, with 13 bases between them. CDR3: CASSLTQPGDEKLFF. The CDR3 DNA reads as TGTGCCAGCAGCTTAACTCAACCGGGGGATGAAAAACTGTTTTTT.